This T cell receptor (beta chain) was retrieved from a study of blood T cell repertoires in COVID-19. As handled by the study authors: Amplification of reference gene primers was used by the study to estimate nucleated cell counts. Repertoires were generated with immunoSEQ multiplex PCR, while TCRdb's copy carries only in-frame clones and drops some. V, J and clone size were drawn from that table, and D and trimming were deduced from the DNA. The table includes 20,000 to 25,000 clones, 89% detected once. The CDR3 is 16 amino acids. From germline, CDR1 is KGHSH and CDR2 LQKENI. V shed 4 bases, J shed 6 bases, and the junction held 11 bases outside the gene matches.

This chain links TRBV18 with TRBJ2-7; 11 positions match TRBD1. The TCR sequence derives from a human donor with active COVID-19. The donor label of this sample is uncertain. The sequenced sample consisted of peripheral blood. CDR3 in amino acids: CASSLGQGALDVEQYF. The CDR3 nucleotides read TGTGCCAGCTCACTCGGACAGGGGGCCCTCGATGTCGAGCAGTACTTC.